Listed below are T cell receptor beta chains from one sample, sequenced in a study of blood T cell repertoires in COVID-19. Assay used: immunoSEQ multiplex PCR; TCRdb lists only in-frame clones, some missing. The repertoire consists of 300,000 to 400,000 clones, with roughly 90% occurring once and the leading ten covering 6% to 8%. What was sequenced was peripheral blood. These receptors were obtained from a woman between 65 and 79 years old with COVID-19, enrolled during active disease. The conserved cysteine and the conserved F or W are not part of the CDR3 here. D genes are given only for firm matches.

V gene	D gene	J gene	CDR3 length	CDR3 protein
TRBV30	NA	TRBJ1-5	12	AWSGGEINQPQH
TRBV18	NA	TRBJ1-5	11	ASSPERLQPQH
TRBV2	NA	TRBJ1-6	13	ASLWASSYNSPLH
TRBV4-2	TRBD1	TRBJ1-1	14	ASSQDETGKNTEAF
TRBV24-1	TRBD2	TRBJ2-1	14	ATSGLGLAVDNEQF
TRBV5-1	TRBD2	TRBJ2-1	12	ASSAAGVYNEQF
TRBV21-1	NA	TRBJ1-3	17	ASSNGGTEDLHSGNTIY
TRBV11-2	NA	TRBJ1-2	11	ASSAGLAYGYT
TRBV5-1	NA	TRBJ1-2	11	ASSLDQSNGYT
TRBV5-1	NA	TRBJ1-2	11	ASSSSGNWGYT
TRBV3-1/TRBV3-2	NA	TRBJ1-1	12	ASSLVGGNTEAF
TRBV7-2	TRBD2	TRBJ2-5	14	ASSFGTSGGQETQY
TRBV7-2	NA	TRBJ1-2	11	ASSSGLIYGYT
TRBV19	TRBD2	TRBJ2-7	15	ASSIRLAGGSSYEQY
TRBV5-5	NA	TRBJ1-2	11	ASSLAGAPGYT
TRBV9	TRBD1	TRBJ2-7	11	ASSVGDSYEQY
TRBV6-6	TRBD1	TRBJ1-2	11	ASSYADREGYT
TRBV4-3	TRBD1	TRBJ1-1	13	ASSQEGQGGTEAF
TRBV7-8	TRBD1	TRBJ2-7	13	ASSFPGQGVYEQY
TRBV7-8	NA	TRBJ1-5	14	ASSLAWGPGGQPQH
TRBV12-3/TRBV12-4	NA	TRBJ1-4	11	ASSLSGREKLF
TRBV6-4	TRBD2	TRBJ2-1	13	ASSVRGGFYNEQF
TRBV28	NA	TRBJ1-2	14	ASSLWIDLENYGYT
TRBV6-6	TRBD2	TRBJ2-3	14	ASSPDGGGLADTQY
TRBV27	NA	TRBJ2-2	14	ASTLLGATNTGELF
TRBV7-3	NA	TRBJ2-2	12	ASSFPTGTGELF
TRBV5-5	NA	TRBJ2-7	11	ASSLEGDYEQY
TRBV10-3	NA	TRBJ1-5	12	AISEGQGNQPQH
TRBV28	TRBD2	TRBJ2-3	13	ASQTQAGGADTQY
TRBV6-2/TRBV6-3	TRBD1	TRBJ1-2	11	ASSKPQGAGYT
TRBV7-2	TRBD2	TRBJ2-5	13	ASSLSSGGAGTQY
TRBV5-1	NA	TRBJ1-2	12	ASSLGTGNYGYT
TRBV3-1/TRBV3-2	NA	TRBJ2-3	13	ASSPRGASTDTQY
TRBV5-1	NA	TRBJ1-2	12	ASSGGGEGYGYT
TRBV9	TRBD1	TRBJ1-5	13	ASSVTGGRDQPQH
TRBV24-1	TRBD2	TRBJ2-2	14	ATATSGAANTGELF
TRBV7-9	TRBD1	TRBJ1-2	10	ASSARTGEDT
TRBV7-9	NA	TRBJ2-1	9	ASSFDRDQF
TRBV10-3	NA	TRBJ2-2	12	AISESREAGELF
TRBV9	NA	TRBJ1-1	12	ASSVVGEGTEAF
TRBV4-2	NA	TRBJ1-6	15	ASSRGISGSYNSPLH
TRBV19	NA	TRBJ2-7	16	ASSMGGPRIQRGYEQY
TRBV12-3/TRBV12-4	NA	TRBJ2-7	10	ASSLGGDEQY
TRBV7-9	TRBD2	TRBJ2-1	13	ASSLSRLAANEQF
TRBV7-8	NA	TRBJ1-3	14	ASSLGRHPSGNTIY
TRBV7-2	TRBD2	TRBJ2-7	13	ASSLGLAGPYEQY
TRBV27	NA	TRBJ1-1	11	ATTGGTNTEAF
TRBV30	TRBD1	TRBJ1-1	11	AYGGQGYTEAF
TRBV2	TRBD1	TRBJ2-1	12	ASSARGQGVEQF
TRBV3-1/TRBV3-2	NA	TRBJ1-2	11	ASRWTVPYGYT
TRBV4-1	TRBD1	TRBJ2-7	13	ASSQSGTETYEQY
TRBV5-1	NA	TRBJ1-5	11	ASSLQGPQPQH
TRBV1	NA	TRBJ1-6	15	TSSRMDRGKYNSPLH
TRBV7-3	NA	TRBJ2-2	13	ASSLNGHTTGELF
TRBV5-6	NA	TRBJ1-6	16	ASSLGGGLYSYNSPLH
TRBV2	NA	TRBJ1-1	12	ASSPAGVNTEAF